One TCR beta chain is described in this entry. The protocol was immunoSEQ multiplex PCR, while the TCRdb copy is restricted to in-frame clones and leaves out a portion. Here the sample spans 700,000 or so clones, 70% to 90% being singletons. This entry comes from a study of shared T cell receptors in the human thymus. V shed 0 bases and J shed 4 bases, with 18 bases lying between them. The CDR3 has 17 residues. Germline loops: CDR1 LGHNA, CDR2 YSLEER. A further study also used this sample, focusing on human thymus T cells. From that paper: Healthy Finnish infants having corrective surgery for congenital heart defects served as donors. It was from resections taken during corrective heart surgery that the thymus tissue came. Thymic and blood repertoires appeared to display a bias in their usage of V and J genes. Reports from related research described highly overlapping thymic repertoires among unrelated individuals.

This chain joins TRBV4-3 and TRBJ1-2; D possibly corresponds to TRBD1 (6 bases). Sequencing was performed on thymocytes. This receptor was identified in a girl under three years old with a congenital heart defect. CDR3 protein: CASSQDRGKGIPYGYTF. As DNA, the CDR3 is TGCGCCAGCAGCCAAGATAGGGGGAAAGGGATACCCTATGGCTACACCTTC.